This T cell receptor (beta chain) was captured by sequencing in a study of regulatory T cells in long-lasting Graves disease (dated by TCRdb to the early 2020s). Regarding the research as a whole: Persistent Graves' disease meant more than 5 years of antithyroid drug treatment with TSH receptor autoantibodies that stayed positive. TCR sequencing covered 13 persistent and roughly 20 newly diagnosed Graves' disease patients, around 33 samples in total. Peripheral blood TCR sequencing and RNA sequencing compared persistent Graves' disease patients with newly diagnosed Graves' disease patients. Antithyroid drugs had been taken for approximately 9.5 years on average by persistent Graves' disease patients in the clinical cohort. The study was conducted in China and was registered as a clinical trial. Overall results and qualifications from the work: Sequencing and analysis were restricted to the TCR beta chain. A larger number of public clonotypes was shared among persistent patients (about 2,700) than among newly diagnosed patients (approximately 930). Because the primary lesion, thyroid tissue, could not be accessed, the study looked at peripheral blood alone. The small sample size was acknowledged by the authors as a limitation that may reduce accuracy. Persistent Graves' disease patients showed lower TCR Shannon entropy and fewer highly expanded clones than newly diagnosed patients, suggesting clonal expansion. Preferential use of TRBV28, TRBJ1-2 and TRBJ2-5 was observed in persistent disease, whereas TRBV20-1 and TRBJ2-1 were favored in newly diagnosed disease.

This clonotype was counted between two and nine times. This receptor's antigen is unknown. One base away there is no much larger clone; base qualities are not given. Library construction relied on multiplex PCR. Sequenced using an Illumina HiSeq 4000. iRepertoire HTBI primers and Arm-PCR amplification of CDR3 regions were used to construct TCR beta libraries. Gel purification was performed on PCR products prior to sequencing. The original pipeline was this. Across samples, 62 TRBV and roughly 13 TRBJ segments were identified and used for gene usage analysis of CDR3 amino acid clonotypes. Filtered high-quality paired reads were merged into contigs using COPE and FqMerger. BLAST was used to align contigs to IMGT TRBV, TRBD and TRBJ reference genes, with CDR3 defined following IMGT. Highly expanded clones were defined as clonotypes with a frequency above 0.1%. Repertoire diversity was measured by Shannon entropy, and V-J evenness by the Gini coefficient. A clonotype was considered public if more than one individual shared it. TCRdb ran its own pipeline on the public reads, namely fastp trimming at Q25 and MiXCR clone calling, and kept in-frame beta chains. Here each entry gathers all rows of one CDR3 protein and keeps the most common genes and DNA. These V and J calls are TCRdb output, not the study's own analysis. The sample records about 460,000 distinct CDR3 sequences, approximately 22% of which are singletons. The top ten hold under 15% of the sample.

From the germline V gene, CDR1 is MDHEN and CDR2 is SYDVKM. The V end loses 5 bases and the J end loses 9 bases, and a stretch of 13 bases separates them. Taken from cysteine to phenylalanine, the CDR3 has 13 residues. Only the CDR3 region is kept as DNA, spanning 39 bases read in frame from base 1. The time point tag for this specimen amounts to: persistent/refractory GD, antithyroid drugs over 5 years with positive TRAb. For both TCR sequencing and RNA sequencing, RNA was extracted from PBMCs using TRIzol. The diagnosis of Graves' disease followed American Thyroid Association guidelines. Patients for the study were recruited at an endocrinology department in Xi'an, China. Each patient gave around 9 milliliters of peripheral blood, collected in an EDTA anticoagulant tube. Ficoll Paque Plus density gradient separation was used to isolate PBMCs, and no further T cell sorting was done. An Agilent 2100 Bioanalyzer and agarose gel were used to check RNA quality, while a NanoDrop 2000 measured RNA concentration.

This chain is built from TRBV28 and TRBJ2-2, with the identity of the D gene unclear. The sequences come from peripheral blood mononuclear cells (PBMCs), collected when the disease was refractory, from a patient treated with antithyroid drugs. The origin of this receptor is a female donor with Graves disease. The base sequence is TGTGCCAGCAGTCCCGGACCGTCCCGGGAGCTGTTTTTT. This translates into CASSPGPSRELFF.